The 17 T cell receptor beta chains presented below share a single source sample, sequenced in a study of PD-L1 blockade in urothelial cancer. As for time point: peripheral blood 6 weeks after treatment start. Clones were sequenced by immunoSEQ multiplex PCR, and TCRdb holds only the in-frame ones, with some missing. This table has about 120,000 clones, about 82% appearing once. Sample: PBMCs, taken around atezolizumab (anti-PD-L1) treatment. Every receptor here comes from a middle-aged man with urothelial cancer.

The CDR3 region is CASSPPGQVVGGYTF. The CDR3 bases are TGTGCCAGCTCACCACCGGGACAGGTAGTAGGTGGCTACACCTTC. The chain uses TRBV18 and TRBJ1-2; TRBD1 agrees at 8 bases. This CDR3 is 15 amino acids long. V was pared by 0 bases and J by 7 bases, with 7 bases of the junction left unmatched. Germline V gene data show CDR1 as KGHSH and CDR2 as LQKENI. Full variable domain (missing parts from reference TRBV18 and TRBJ1-2): NAGVMQNPRHLVRRRGQEARLRCSPMKGHSHVYWYRQLPEEGLKFMVYLQKENIIDESGMPKERFSAEFPKEGPSILRIQQVVRGDSAAYFCASSPPGQVVGGYTFGSGTRLTVV.

This chain uses TRBV9 with TRBJ2-3; 7 positions match TRBD1. Germline trimming cut 6 bases from V and 0 bases from J; bases unmatched to any gene: 7. The CDR3 is 15 amino acids. Per the germline V gene, CDR1 is SGDLS and CDR2 is YYNGEE. CDR3 coding DNA: TGTGCCAGCAACAGGGGCGGTTCTAGCACAGATACGCAGTATTTT. Residues: CASNRGGSSTDTQYF.

The CDR3 nucleotides read TGTGCCACCGCAAGCCCTACTCTAAGCGGGACTGAAGCTTTCTTT. It yields the protein CATASPTLSGTEAFF. The chain couples TRBV10-3 to TRBJ1-1; D gene unclear. Trimming left V 10 bases short and J 5 bases short, with 23 bases between. Germline V gene lookup returns CDR1 ENHRY and CDR2 SYGVKD. The CDR3 length is 15 residues.

This clone was recorded only once. The rearrangement uses TRBV5-1 and TRBJ2-7; 8 bases align to TRBD1. The CDR3 extends over 13 amino acids. With V trimmed by 4 bases and J by 7 bases, 7 bases remained unmatched. Germline values: CDR1 SGHRS, CDR2 YFSETQ. CDR3 protein: CASSHGQGQEQYF. The CDR3 nucleotides read TGCGCCAGCAGCCACGGACAGGGTCAGGAGCAGTACTTC.

V and J are TRBV2 and TRBJ2-6; 8 positions match TRBD2. CDR3 length: 16 residues. Germline CDR1 SNHLY, CDR2 FYNNEI. The V gene end was trimmed by 6 bases and the J gene end by 0 bases; junction bases not matched to a gene: 4. Here the CDR3 reads CASRLAATSGANVLTF. The DNA for the CDR3 is TGTGCCAGCAGACTAGCGGCCACCTCTGGGGCCAACGTCCTGACTTTC.

This clone has more than one count but fewer than ten. This chain joins TRBV19 and TRBJ1-2; the match to TRBD1 covers 7 bases. V dropped 3 bases and J dropped 5; count of bases not matched to a gene: 3. CDR3 length equals 13 residues. Germline V CDR1 and CDR2: LNHDA, SQIVND (reference sequence). CDR3 region: CASSIDRVYGYTF. The CDR3 DNA follows: TGTGCCAGTAGTATCGACAGGGTGTATGGCTACACCTTC.

The genes are TRBV27 and TRBJ2-3; TRBD2 matches 10 bases. Germline values: CDR1 MNHEY, CDR2 SMNVEV (reference sequence). V gave up 6 bases and J gave up 7 bases; unmatched junction bases: 13. This CDR3 spans 16 amino acids. In DNA, the CDR3 is TGTGCCAGCAGCCGCCTTCTAGCGGGAGTGGTGAATACGCAGTATTTT. It specifies CASSRLLAGVVNTQYF.

The chain couples TRBV28 to TRBJ2-7; 9 bases are shared with TRBD2. J gave up 6 bases and V 7 bases, and 13 bases lay outside the gene matches. Germline V lookup: CDR1 MDHEN, CDR2 SYDVKM. This CDR3 spans 15 amino acids. The CDR3 DNA reads as TGTGCCAGCACCCTTTTAGCGGGGGACTTAAGCGAGCAGTACTTC. Its translation is CASTLLAGDLSEQYF.

This chain connects TRBV5-5 to TRBJ1-1; tentatively, D is TRBD1 (5 bases). Germline CDR1 and CDR2: SGHKS and YYEKEE (reference sequence). V was clipped by 4 bases and J by 6 bases, with 13 bases between them. The CDR3 has 13 residues. The CDR3 loop reads CASSPQGRAEAFF. The CDR3 DNA reads TGTGCCAGCAGCCCCCAGGGCAGGGCTGAAGCTTTCTTT.

The genes are TRBV28 and TRBJ1-2, with 9 bases that match TRBD1. V shed 3 bases and J 6 bases; nucleotides not matched to a gene: 11. Germline assignment: CDR1 MDHEN and CDR2 SYDVKM. There are 16 residues in the CDR3. The CDR3 bases are TGTGCCAGCAGTTTCTTGAACAGGGGGCGTTGGGATGGCTACACCTTC. It codes for CASSFLNRGRWDGYTF.

The CDR3 loop reads CASSALGNTEAFF. The CDR3 nucleotides are TGTGCCAGCAGCGCGCTCGGGAACACTGAAGCTTTCTTT. The chain has TRBV9 and TRBJ1-1; D is ambiguous. Trimming shortened V by 3 bases and J by 1 base, and 7 bases separated the two germline ends. Germline CDR1 reads SGDLS; CDR2 reads YYNGEE. CDR3 length equals 13 residues. The full variable domain, with the rest looked up from reference TRBV9 and TRBJ1-1, is DSGVTQTPKHLITATGQRVTLRCSPRSGDLSVYWYQQSLDQGLQFLIQYYNGEERAKGNILERFSAQQFPDLHSELNLSSLELGDSALYFCASSALGNTEAFFGQGTRLTVV.

The V gene is TRBV29-1, the J gene TRBJ2-1, with D maybe TRBD2 (6 bases). Germline V gene sequence: CDR1 SQVTM, CDR2 ANQGSEA. The CDR3 runs to 12 residues. Between the trimmed V and J ends, which lost 7 bases and 5 bases, there was a span of 12 bases. As DNA, the CDR3 is TGCAGCGCGGGTTGGGGGGACAATGAGCAGTTCTTC. This gives the protein CSAGWGDNEQFF.

J is TRBJ2-7 and V is TRBV7-9; 7 nucleotides match TRBD2. This CDR3 has 16 residues. Looked up from germline, CDR1 is SEHNR and CDR2 is FQNEAQ (reference sequence). J was trimmed by 6 bases and V by 2 bases; bases with no gene match: 13. The CDR3 DNA reads TGTGCCAGCAGCTTAATTGGGTCGGGGGGTCGTCGCGAGCAGTACTTC. Translation: CASSLIGSGGRREQYF.

This sequence joins TRBV5-1 and TRBJ2-7, with 9 bases matching TRBD2. CDR3 length equals 14 residues. The V segment lost 5 bases and the J segment 2 bases; nucleotides outside the gene matches: 5. CDR1 and CDR2 (germline): SGHRS, YFSETQ. This CDR3 is CASSETSGPYEQYF. The CDR3 coding sequence is TGCGCCAGCAGTGAGACTAGCGGTCCCTACGAGCAGTACTTC.

CDR3 amino acids: CASRDNYNQPQHF. The CDR3 DNA follows: TGTGCCAGCAGGGACAACTACAATCAGCCCCAGCATTTT. The gene calls are TRBV6-5 and TRBJ1-5; a weak D match, TRBD1 (5 bases). CDR3 length equals 13 residues. V was shortened by 6 bases and J by 3 bases, with 9 bases between the two germline ends. CDR1 MNHEY and CDR2 SVGAGI come from the germline V gene.

This chain connects TRBV15 to TRBJ2-5; TRBD1 matches 7 bases. Germline assignment: CDR1 LNHNV and CDR2 YYDKDF (reference sequence). This CDR3 has 19 residues. The ends lost 0 bases at V and 5 bases at J; junction bases unmatched: 18. CDR3 DNA sequence: TGTGCCACCAGCAGAGATCTCACGTCAGACAGGGCGCGCGGGGAGACCCAGTACTTC. It codes for CATSRDLTSDRARGETQYF.

The chain employs TRBV27 and TRBJ1-5, with 7 bases matching TRBD1. V shed 6 bases and J 3 bases; nucleotides not matched to a gene: 8. Germline V CDR1 and CDR2: MNHEY, SMNVEV (reference sequence). CDR3 length: 15 amino acids. CDR3 residues: CASRTTGLYNQPQHF. CDR3 sequence (DNA): TGTGCCAGCAGGACGACAGGGTTGTACAATCAGCCCCAGCATTTT.